This T cell receptor (beta chain) was sequenced during a study of blood T cell repertoires in COVID-19. The CDR3 contains 14 residues. Germline V gene sequence: CDR1 MDHEN, CDR2 SYDVKM. The trim removed 4 bases at V and 7 bases at J, leaving 8 bases unmatched. Original processing notes: Using reference gene primer amplification, nucleated cell counts were estimated. Method: immunoSEQ multiplex PCR; TCRdb's copy keeps in-frame clones and lacks some. The DNA gave D and trimming, while V, J and clone size come from that table. The repertoire holds about 180,000 clones, roughly three quarters seen once, with 12% in the top ten.

The TCR comes from a woman older than 75 with COVID-19, enrolled during active disease. The chain recombines TRBV28 with TRBJ1-1; 8 bases map to TRBD1. Sequencing input: peripheral blood. The CDR3 bases are TGTGCCAGCAGTTCGCTCGGACAGGGAAATGAAGCTTTCTTT. It translates to CASSSLGQGNEAFF.